This T cell receptor beta chain was sequenced in a study of T cell changes during pregnancy in multiple sclerosis. This clone was seen only once. Some clones are missing from TCRdb's copy, which holds only in-frame ones; the method was immunoSEQ multiplex PCR. The repertoire has approximately 93,000 clones, around 90% of them found once; the top ten carry roughly 2%. Trimming removed 7 bases from V and 4 bases from J; junction bases left unmatched: 5. This CDR3 contains 13 residues. Germline CDR1 is MDHEN and CDR2 is SYDVKM. This specimen consisted of peripheral blood, obtained in the first trimester of pregnancy. V usage is TRBV28 and J usage is TRBJ1-1, with 8 bases identical to TRBD1. This TCR came from a female donor in good health, enrolled as a control in a pregnancy study. CDR3 protein: CASIQGEGTEAFF. The CDR3 region has the DNA TGTGCCAGCATACAGGGGGAGGGCACTGAAGCTTTCTTT.